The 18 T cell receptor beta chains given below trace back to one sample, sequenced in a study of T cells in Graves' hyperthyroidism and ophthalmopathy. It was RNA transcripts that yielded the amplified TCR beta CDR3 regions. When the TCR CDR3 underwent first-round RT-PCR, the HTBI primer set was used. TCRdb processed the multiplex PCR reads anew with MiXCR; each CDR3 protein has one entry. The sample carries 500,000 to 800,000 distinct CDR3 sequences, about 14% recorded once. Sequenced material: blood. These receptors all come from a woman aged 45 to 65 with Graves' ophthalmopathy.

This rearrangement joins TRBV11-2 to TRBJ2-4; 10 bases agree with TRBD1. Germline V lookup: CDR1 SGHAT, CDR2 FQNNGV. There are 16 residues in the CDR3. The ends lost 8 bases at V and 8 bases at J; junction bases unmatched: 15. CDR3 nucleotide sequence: TGTGCCAGCGGCTCAATTTCCGGGACAGGGGTGTACATTCAGTACTTC. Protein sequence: CASGSISGTGVYIQYF.

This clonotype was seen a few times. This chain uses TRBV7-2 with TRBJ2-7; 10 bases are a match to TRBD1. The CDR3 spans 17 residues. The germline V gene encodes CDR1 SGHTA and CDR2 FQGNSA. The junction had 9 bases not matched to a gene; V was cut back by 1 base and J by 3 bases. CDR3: CASSLGAGDRGLYEQYF. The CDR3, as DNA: TGTGCCAGCAGCTTAGGGGCTGGGGACAGGGGCCTCTACGAGCAGTACTTC.

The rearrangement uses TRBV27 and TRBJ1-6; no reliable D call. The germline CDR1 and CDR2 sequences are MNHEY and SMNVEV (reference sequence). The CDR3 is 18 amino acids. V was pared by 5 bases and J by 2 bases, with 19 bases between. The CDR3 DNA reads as TGTGCCAGCAGTCCTTTACAGAACTCGGAAGCCTATAATTCACCCCTCCACTTT. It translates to CASSPLQNSEAYNSPLHF.

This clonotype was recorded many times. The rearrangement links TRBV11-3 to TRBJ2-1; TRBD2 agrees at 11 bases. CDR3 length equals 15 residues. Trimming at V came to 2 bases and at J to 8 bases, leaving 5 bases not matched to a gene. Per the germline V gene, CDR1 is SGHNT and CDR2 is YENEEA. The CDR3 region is CASSLLAGGLDEQFF. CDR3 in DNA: TGTGCCAGCAGCTTACTAGCGGGAGGATTAGATGAGCAGTTCTTC.

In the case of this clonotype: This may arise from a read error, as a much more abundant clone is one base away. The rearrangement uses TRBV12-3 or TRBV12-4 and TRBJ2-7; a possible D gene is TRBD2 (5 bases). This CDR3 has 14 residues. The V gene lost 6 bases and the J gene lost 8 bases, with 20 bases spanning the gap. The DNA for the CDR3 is TGTGCCAGCAGCCGGTTCGACTACGTATTCAAGCAGTACTTC. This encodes CASSRFDYVFKQYF.

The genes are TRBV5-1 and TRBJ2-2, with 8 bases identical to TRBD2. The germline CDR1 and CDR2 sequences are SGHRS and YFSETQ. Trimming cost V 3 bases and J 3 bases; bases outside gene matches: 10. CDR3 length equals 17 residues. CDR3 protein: CASSSKIAGTDTGELFF. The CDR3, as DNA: TGCGCCAGCAGCTCCAAAATAGCGGGAACGGACACCGGGGAGCTGTTTTTT.

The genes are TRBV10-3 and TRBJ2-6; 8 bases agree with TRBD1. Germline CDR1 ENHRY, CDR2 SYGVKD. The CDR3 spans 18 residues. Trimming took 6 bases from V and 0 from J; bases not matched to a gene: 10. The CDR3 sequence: CAISSPGQAYSGANVLTF. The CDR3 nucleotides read TGTGCCATCAGCAGTCCGGGACAGGCGTACTCTGGGGCCAACGTCCTGACTTTC.

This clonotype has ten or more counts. In DNA, the CDR3 is TGTGCCAGCAGCTCCGTTCCGGGGCTTGGGTTGAGGGTGCCTGAAGCTTTCTTT. Protein product: CASSSVPGLGLRVPEAFF. The J gene is TRBJ1-1, the V gene TRBV7-3; possible D gene TRBD1, 5 bases. Germline-derived CDR1 and CDR2 are SGHTA and FQGTGA. V lost 4 bases to trimming and J lost 6 bases, with 27 bases between them. This CDR3 has 18 residues.

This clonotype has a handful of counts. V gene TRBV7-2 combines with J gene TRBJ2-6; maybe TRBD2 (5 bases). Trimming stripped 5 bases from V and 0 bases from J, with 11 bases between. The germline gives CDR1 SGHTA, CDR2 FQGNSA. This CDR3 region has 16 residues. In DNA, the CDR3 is TGTGCCAGCAGCCCCCCTCGGGGCTCTGGGGCCAACGTCCTGACTTTC. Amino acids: CASSPPRGSGANVLTF.

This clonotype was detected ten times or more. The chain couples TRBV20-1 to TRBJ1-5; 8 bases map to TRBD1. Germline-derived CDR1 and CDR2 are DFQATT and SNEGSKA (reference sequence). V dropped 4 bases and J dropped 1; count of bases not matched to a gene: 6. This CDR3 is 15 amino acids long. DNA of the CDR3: TGCAGTGCTACCCTCCGGACAGGGAGCAATCAGCCCCAGCATTTT. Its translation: CSATLRTGSNQPQHF.

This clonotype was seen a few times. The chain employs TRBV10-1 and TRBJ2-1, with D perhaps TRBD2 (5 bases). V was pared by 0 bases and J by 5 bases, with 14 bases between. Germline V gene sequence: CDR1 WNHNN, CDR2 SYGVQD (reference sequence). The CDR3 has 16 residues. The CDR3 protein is CASSESRTRIDNEQFF. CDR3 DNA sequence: TGCGCCAGCAGTGAGTCGCGGACTCGCATAGACAATGAGCAGTTCTTC.

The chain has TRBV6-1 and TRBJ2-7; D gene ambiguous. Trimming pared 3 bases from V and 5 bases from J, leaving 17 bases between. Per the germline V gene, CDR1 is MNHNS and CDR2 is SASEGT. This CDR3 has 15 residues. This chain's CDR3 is CASSEDGRTWDEQYF. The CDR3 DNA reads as TGTGCCAGCAGTGAGGACGGCCGAACGTGGGACGAGCAGTACTTC.

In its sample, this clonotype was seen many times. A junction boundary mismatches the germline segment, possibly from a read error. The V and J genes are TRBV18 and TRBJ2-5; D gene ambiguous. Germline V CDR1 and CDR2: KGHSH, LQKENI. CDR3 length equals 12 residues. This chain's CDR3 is CASSPRLEIQYF. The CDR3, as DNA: TGTGCCAGCTCACCACGACTTGAGATCCAGTACTTC.

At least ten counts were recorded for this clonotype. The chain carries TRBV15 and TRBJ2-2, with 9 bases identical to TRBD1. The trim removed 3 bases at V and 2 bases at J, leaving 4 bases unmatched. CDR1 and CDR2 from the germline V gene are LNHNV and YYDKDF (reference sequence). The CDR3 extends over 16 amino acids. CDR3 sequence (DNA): TGTGCCACCAGCAGTCGGACAGGGGTCAACACCGGGGAGCTGTTTTTT. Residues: CATSSRTGVNTGELFF.

CDR3 coding DNA: TGCAGCGCGGGAGCGGACTACAATGAGCAGTTCTTC. Protein: CSAGADYNEQFF. This sequence joins TRBV29-1 and TRBJ2-1; a possible D gene is TRBD2 (6 bases). Germline-derived CDR1 and CDR2 are SQVTM and ANQGSEA. CDR3 length equals 12 residues. V dropped 7 bases and J dropped 3 bases, with 10 bases sitting between them.

CDR3 nucleotide sequence: TGTGCCAGCAGTTACGGAATAGGGCAGAACTATGGCTACACCTTC. This gives the protein CASSYGIGQNYGYTF. This chain connects TRBV6-9 to TRBJ1-2; D is undetermined. CDR1 and CDR2 from the germline V gene are MNHGY and SVAAGI. This CDR3 is 15 amino acids long. Deletions cut 3 bases from V and 2 bases from J, with 13 bases between.

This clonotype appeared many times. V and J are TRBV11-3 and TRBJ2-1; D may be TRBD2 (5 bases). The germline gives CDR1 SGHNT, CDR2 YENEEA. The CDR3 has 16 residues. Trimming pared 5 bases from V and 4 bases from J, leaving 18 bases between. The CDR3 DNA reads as TGTGCCAGCAGCACTAGTTTCGGCCACGGGTACAATGAGCAGTTCTTC. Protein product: CASSTSFGHGYNEQFF.

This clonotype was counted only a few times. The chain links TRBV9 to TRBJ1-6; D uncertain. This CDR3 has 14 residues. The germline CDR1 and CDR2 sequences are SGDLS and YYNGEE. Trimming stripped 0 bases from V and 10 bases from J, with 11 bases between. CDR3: CASSVEARGSPLHF. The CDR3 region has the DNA TGTGCCAGCAGCGTAGAGGCTCGAGGCTCACCCCTCCACTTT. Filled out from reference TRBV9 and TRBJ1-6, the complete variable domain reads DSGVTQTPKHLITATGQRVTLRCSPRSGDLSVYWYQQSLDQGLQFLIQYYNGEERAKGNILERFSAQQFPDLHSELNLSSLELGDSALYFCASSVEARGSPLHFGNGTRLTVT.